The 18 T cell receptor beta chains below come from one sample, sequenced in a study of cytomegalovirus exposure and HLA in healthy donors. A multiplex PCR was run with 60 Vbeta primers and 13 Jbeta primers. Using immunoSEQ multiplex PCR, the repertoire was profiled, and TCRdb retains in-frame clones only, with some absent. Of 200,000 to 250,000 clones detected, roughly 80% appear once; the ten largest clones hold roughly 3.1%. Material for sequencing was PBMCs. Receptors originate from a man aged 30 to 39 in good health and CMV-seronegative.

V is TRBV7-2 and J is TRBJ1-1; possible D gene TRBD1, 5 bases. The V gene lost 0 bases and the J gene lost 2 bases, with 19 bases spanning the gap. CDR3 length: 18 amino acids. CDR1 and CDR2 (germline): SGHTA, FQGNSA. The DNA for the CDR3 is TGTGCCAGCAGCTTAGCTCTCCCCGGGGGGTTAGTTAACACTGAAGCTTTCTTT. This translates into CASSLALPGGLVNTEAFF. The full variable domain, completed using reference TRBV7-2 and TRBJ1-1, is GAGVSQSPSNKVTEKGKDVELRCDPISGHTALYWYRQSLGQGLEFLIYFQGNSAPDKSGLPSDRFSAERTGGSVSTLTIQRTQQEDSAVYLCASSLALPGGLVNTEAFFGQGTRLTVV.

This clone turned up a few times. This chain uses TRBV7-9 with TRBJ1-1; D is possibly TRBD1 (5 bases). Between the trimmed V and J ends, which lost 3 bases and 3 bases, there was a span of 8 bases. The CDR3 is 13 amino acids. Germline V lookup: CDR1 SEHNR, CDR2 FQNEAQ (reference sequence). The CDR3 DNA sequence: TGTGCCAGCAGCTTGGTCAGGGACACTGAAGCTTTCTTT. It is translated as CASSLVRDTEAFF.

A single count supports this clone. The CDR3 region is CASSLGRMEGWFEETQYF. CDR3 nucleotide sequence: TGTGCCAGCAGCTTAGGTCGGATGGAGGGTTGGTTTGAAGAGACCCAGTACTTC. The chain employs TRBV7-6 and TRBJ2-5; a possible D gene is TRBD2 (6 bases). The V gene lost 1 base and the J gene lost 3 bases, with 21 bases spanning the gap. Germline V gives CDR1 SGHVS, CDR2 FNYEAQ. The CDR3 sequence is 18 residues long.

The V and J genes are TRBV10-3 and TRBJ2-7, with TRBD1 matching 7 bases. CDR3 length: 13 residues. The J segment lost 3 bases and the V segment lost 4 bases, leaving 3 bases of the junction unmatched. Germline V CDR1 and CDR2: ENHRY, SYGVKD. In DNA, the CDR3 is TGTGCCATCAGTGGCGGACAGGACTACGAGCAGTACTTC. Amino acid sequence: CAISGGQDYEQYF.

Written as DNA, the CDR3 is TGTGCCAGCAGCCCGCGGGGTCAAGTCGATACGCAGTATTTT. It codes for CASSPRGQVDTQYF. The chain joins TRBV4-2 to TRBJ2-3; possibly TRBD2 for D (6 bases). The germline V and J ends were trimmed by 4 bases and 6 bases, with 14 bases remaining between them. CDR3 size: 14 residues. Germline V gene sequence: CDR1 LGHNA, CDR2 YNFKEQ.

The chain's CDR3 is CASRPRGSQETQYF. DNA for the CDR3: TGTGCCAGCAGGCCTCGGGGGAGTCAAGAGACCCAGTACTTC. This chain uses TRBV6-6 with TRBJ2-5; D possibly corresponds to TRBD2 (6 bases). The ends were cut back, 6 bases at V and 2 bases at J, with 13 bases in the middle. The CDR3 consists of 14 residues. The germline gives CDR1 MNHNY, CDR2 SVGAGI (reference sequence).

This clone has just one count. The chain joins TRBV10-2 to TRBJ1-4, with D tentatively TRBD1 (6 bases). The CDR3 totals 14 residues. The V and J ends lost 10 bases and 0 bases respectively, with 12 bases between them. The V gene's germline CDR1 is WSHSY and CDR2 SAAADI. CDR3 sequence reads: CATAGDATNEKLFF. CDR3 coding DNA: TGCGCCACAGCAGGGGACGCAACTAATGAAAAACTGTTTTTT.

The rearrangement uses TRBV7-2 and TRBJ2-1, with 12 bases that match TRBD2. V dropped 0 bases and J dropped 10; count of bases not matched to a gene: 7. The CDR3 loop spans 16 amino acids. Per the germline V gene, CDR1 is SGHTA and CDR2 is FQGNSA. This chain's CDR3 is CASSLAASGGAWEQFF. As DNA, the CDR3 is TGTGCCAGCAGCTTAGCGGCTAGCGGGGGGGCCTGGGAGCAGTTCTTC.

This clone was seen only once. The J gene is TRBJ1-6, the V gene TRBV5-6; 9 bases align to TRBD1. From germline, CDR1 is SGHDT and CDR2 YYEEEE. The CDR3 runs 14 residues. Unmatched junction bases numbered 2, after V lost 3 bases and J lost 7 bases. CDR3 bases: TGTGCCAGCAGCTCGACAGGGGGGAATTCACCCCTCCACTTT. Protein product: CASSSTGGNSPLHF.

This chain connects TRBV10-2 to TRBJ2-7; 8 positions agree with TRBD1. V shed 6 bases, J shed 5 bases, and the junction held 12 bases outside the gene matches. Germline lookup yields CDR1 WSHSY and CDR2 SAAADI. CDR3 length: 15 amino acids. The CDR3 sequence is CASRVPWEQGDEQYF. CDR3 DNA sequence: TGCGCCAGCAGAGTACCCTGGGAACAGGGGGACGAGCAGTACTTC.

The DNA of the CDR3 is TGCGCCAGCAGCCAAGGAAGGTTGGGGACTAACACCGGGGAGCTGTTTTTT. Its translation: CASSQGRLGTNTGELFF. The chain has TRBV4-1 and TRBJ2-2, with a weak D call TRBD2 (6 bases). The CDR3 has 17 amino acids. Germline V gives CDR1 MGHRA, CDR2 YSYEKL. V was shortened by 1 base and J by 2 bases, with 14 bases between the two germline ends.

This clone occurred a few times. J is TRBJ2-1 and V is TRBV7-9; D might be TRBD1 (6 bases). Per the germline V gene, CDR1 is SEHNR and CDR2 is FQNEAQ (reference sequence). The CDR3 consists of 15 residues. V lost 1 base to trimming and J lost 1 base, with 8 bases between them. The CDR3 protein is CASSLVRGSYNEQFF. DNA of the CDR3: TGTGCCAGCAGCTTAGTTAGGGGGTCCTACAATGAGCAGTTCTTC.

This rearrangement joins TRBV5-1 to TRBJ2-7, with a tentative D call TRBD1 (6 bases). The CDR3 consists of 12 residues. V lost 1 base and J 7 bases, leaving 9 bases between the germline ends. The V gene's germline CDR1 is SGHRS and CDR2 YFSETQ. For the CDR3, the DNA is TGCGCCAGCAGCTTGACAGGGTGGGAGCAGTACTTC. Translated, it gives CASSLTGWEQYF.

In this sample, this clone turned up a few times. J is TRBJ2-7 and V is TRBV15; the D gene is possibly TRBD1 (6 bases). This CDR3 region has 20 residues. Germline V gives CDR1 LNHNV, CDR2 YYDKDF (reference sequence). V lost 5 bases to trimming and J lost 2 bases, with 31 bases between them. CDR3 protein: CATSGIADSSRDTDPYEQYF. The CDR3 nucleotides are TGTGCCACCAGCGGAATCGCGGATAGTTCCCGGGACACCGACCCCTACGAGCAGTACTTC.

V and J are TRBV27 and TRBJ2-1; TRBD1 agrees at 7 bases. The CDR3 extends over 13 amino acids. Losses at the gene ends were 5 bases for V and 6 bases for J; bases not matched to a gene: 4. In germline, CDR1 is MNHEY, CDR2 SMNVEV (reference sequence). Written as DNA, the CDR3 is TGTGCCAGCAGTCCCGGGGACAGCAATGAGCAGTTCTTC. As protein: CASSPGDSNEQFF.

The CDR3 DNA reads TGTGCCAGCAGCCCCCTCCGGAGGACTGATACCTACGAGCAGTACTTC. Translated, it gives CASSPLRRTDTYEQYF. The rearrangement links TRBV11-2 to TRBJ2-7; D is possibly TRBD2 (5 bases). The CDR3 contains 16 residues. V dropped 5 bases and J dropped 2 bases, with 19 bases sitting between them. The germline gives CDR1 SGHAT, CDR2 FQNNGV.

This clone was picked up one time. The V call is TRBV7-2, the J call TRBJ2-7; 9 nucleotides align to TRBD1. Per germline, CDR1 SGHTA and CDR2 FQGNSA. V lost 5 bases to trimming and J lost 1 base; unmatched junction nucleotides: 9. The CDR3 sequence is 16 residues long. The CDR3 here is CASSPYGQGYSYEQYF. CDR3 bases: TGTGCCAGCAGCCCGTATGGACAGGGGTATTCCTACGAGCAGTACTTC.

V usage is TRBV28 and J usage is TRBJ2-1; 11 bases are shared with TRBD1. Germline CDR1 and CDR2: MDHEN and SYDVKM. The CDR3 extends over 16 amino acids. Unmatched junction bases numbered 8, after V lost 5 bases and J lost 5 bases. CDR3 sequence reads: CASSGLGQGGNNEQFF. CDR3 DNA sequence: TGTGCCAGCAGTGGACTGGGACAGGGGGGGAACAATGAGCAGTTCTTC.